The sequence of this TCR beta chain was determined in a study of cytomegalovirus exposure and HLA in healthy donors. For the study at large: The same platform was used for the 130 or so validation repertoires as for the approximately 730 first-cohort repertoires, as reported in a later analysis.

From germline, CDR1 is SGHRS and CDR2 YFSETQ. There are 20 residues in the CDR3. Losses at the gene ends were 5 bases for V and 1 base for J; bases not matched to a gene: 18. The data were produced by immunoSEQ multiplex PCR, yet TCRdb's version contains in-frame clones alone and is incomplete. Counted here are roughly 330,000 clones, 87% occurring once; the ten biggest clones make up about 1.2%. This receptor was obtained from a woman younger than 45 in good health and CMV-seropositive. V and J are TRBV5-1 and TRBJ2-5; TRBD2 matches 12 bases. Sequenced material: PBMCs. In DNA form, the CDR3 reads TGCGCCAGCAGTTTTCCACGCGGGACGGCGACTAGCGGGGGCCAAGAGACCCAGTACTTC. Its protein product is CASSFPRGTATSGGQETQYF.